The 2 T cell receptor beta chains given below trace back to one sample, sequenced in a study of shared clonotypes between healthy human individuals. TCRdb's table, derived via immunoSEQ multiplex PCR, lists solely in-frame clones and lacks some. The table has more than 2,000,000 clones, roughly 93% seen once. The sample was naive CD4+ T cells from PBMCs. Subset specified: CD45RA+ positively selected. The receptor set was obtained from a young man in good health. Some clones in this sample may be carry-over from other donors' samples.

The chain couples TRBV5-6 to TRBJ2-1; the D gene is possibly TRBD2 (6 bases). In germline, CDR1 is SGHDT, CDR2 YYEEEE. V was pared by 3 bases and J by 15 bases, with 13 bases between. The CDR3 spans 11 residues. Written as DNA, the CDR3 is TGTGCCAGCAGCTACGGGACTTGGCGGTTCTTC. Protein sequence: CASSYGTWRFF. Drawing the rest from reference TRBV5-6 and TRBJ2-1, the complete variable domain is DAGVTQSPTHLIKTRGQQVTLRCSPKSGHDTVSWYQQALGQGPQFIFQYYEEEERQRGNFPDRFSGHQFPNYSSELNVNALLLGDSALYLCASSYGTWRFFGPGTRLTVL.

This rearrangement joins TRBV19 to TRBJ2-5, with D perhaps matching TRBD1 or TRBD2 (5 bases each). CDR3 length: 15 residues. In germline, CDR1 is LNHDA, CDR2 SQIVND (reference sequence). V was clipped by 5 bases and J by 4 bases, with 17 bases between them. This chain's CDR3 is CASSPGWGSGETQYF. CDR3 coding DNA: TGTGCCAGTAGTCCCGGATGGGGGTCGGGAGAGACCCAGTACTTC.